This T cell receptor (beta chain) was found in a study of shared clonotypes between healthy human individuals. Study-wide results and caveats: Non-shared clonotypes displayed generation probabilities falling below those of clonotypes present in all four donors. Large sequencing depth failed to make sorted-subset sequencing complete, rarefaction showed.

Trimming removed 5 bases at V and 6 bases at J, with 13 bases between. The germline V gene has CDR1 MNHEY and CDR2 SMNVEV (reference sequence). This CDR3 is 13 amino acids long. TCRdb keeps only in-frame clones here, not all; method: immunoSEQ multiplex PCR. The repertoire holds around 700,000 clones, with around 78% as singletons. Concerning this clone: Its antigen is currently unknown.

The sequenced sample consisted of memory CD4+ T cells sorted from blood. As for subset: CD45RA-negative fraction. The chain employs TRBV27 and TRBJ1-1; no reliable D call. The receptor was derived from a woman aged 25 to 39 in good health. CDR3 DNA: TGTGCCAGCAGTCTCCGCCCCCGCGCTGAAGCTTTCTTT. Protein product: CASSLRPRAEAFF.